One and the same sample provided the 4 T cell receptor beta chains below, sequenced in a study of glioma-infiltrating T cells. TCR alpha and beta CDR3 regions were amplified from RNA using iRepertoire nested multiplex PCR. TCRdb reprocessed the multiplex PCR reads via MiXCR and lists one record per CDR3 protein. The data show fewer than 500,000 distinct CDR3 sequences, about two fifths seen once. The sample consisted of glioma tissue, nonneoplastic brain tissue, or PBMCs (not recorded which). Receptor source: a human donor with low-grade glioma or glioblastoma, undergoing nonglioma brain surgery, or in good health (not recorded which).

As regards this clonotype: The conserved phenylalanine or tryptophan is not found at the CDR3 terminus, so this likely reflects a read error. V gene TRBV4-1 combines with J gene TRBJ1-1; possible D gene TRBD1, 6 bases. Germline CDR1 is MGHRA and CDR2 is YSYEKL. This CDR3 is built from 12 residues. The DNA of the CDR3 is TGCGCCAGAAGCCAAACAGGGTTGGAGGCTTTCCTT. This codes for CARSQTGLEAFL.

This clonotype has a handful of counts. The chain is built from TRBV20-1 and TRBJ2-3; no reliable D call. Trimming shortened V by 6 bases and J by 0 bases, and 25 bases separated the two germline ends. CDR1 is DFQATT, CDR2 SNEGSKA, per germline (reference sequence). The CDR3 sequence is 18 residues long. CDR3 region: CSAPPWDPTSSSTDTQYF. The CDR3 bases are TGCAGTGCCCCCCCGTGGGATCCCACATCCTCTAGCACAGATACGCAGTATTTT.

The V gene is TRBV5-1, the J gene TRBJ2-1, with TRBD2 matching 9 bases. CDR3 length equals 16 residues. With 5 bases clipped from V and 3 bases from J, the junction kept 9 bases outside the gene matches. CDR1 is SGHRS, CDR2 YFSETQ, per germline. CDR3 loop: CASRSLSGRNYNEQFF. CDR3 nucleotides: TGCGCCAGCAGGTCTCTGAGCGGGAGGAACTACAATGAGCAGTTCTTC. Variable domain in full (rest from reference TRBV5-1 and TRBJ2-1): KAGVTQTPRYLIKTRGQQVTLSCSPISGHRSVSWYQQTPGQGLQFLFEYFSETQRNKGNFPGRFSGRQFSNSRSEMNVSTLELGDSALYLCASRSLSGRNYNEQFFGPGTRLTVL.

This clonotype was detected many times. This sequence joins TRBV6-1 and TRBJ1-1; no reliable D call. The CDR3 runs to 13 residues. Germline V gives CDR1 MNHNS, CDR2 SASEGT. V lost 8 bases and J 4 bases, leaving 14 bases between the germline ends. The CDR3 loop reads CASGREEGTEAFF. CDR3 nucleotides: TGTGCCAGCGGTAGGGAAGAGGGCACTGAAGCTTTCTTT.